The 22 T cell receptor beta chains presented below share a single source sample, sequenced in a study of Ad26.COV2.S vaccination and SARS-CoV-2 variants. TCRdb's table, derived via immunoSEQ multiplex PCR, lists solely in-frame clones and lacks some. The sample consists of around 400,000 clones, around 89% of them appearing once. The sample's treatment: 15 to 20 received Ad26.COV2.S at low or high dose, single or two shots; about five received placebo; per-sample allocation not given. Collection of samples fell on day 63 after the first vaccine or placebo injection. Sequencing used peripheral blood, obtained in a trial of Ad26.COV2.S vaccine versus placebo. These receptor sequences come from a person aged 18-60 years who received the Ad26.COV2.S COVID-19 vaccine or a placebo.

The rearrangement uses TRBV7-8 and TRBJ2-1; 9 positions match TRBD2. CDR1 and CDR2 (germline): SGHVS, FQNEAQ. This CDR3 comprises 15 residues. V lost 3 bases and J lost 7; bases outside the gene matches: 7. The CDR3: CASSFGREGRNEQFF. The CDR3 DNA is TGTGCCAGCAGCTTTGGGCGGGAGGGCCGTAATGAGCAGTTCTTC.

The V call is TRBV6-4, the J call TRBJ2-1; 7 bases are a match to TRBD2. The trim removed 9 bases at V and 6 bases at J, leaving 17 bases unmatched. Germline CDR1 MRHNA, CDR2 SNTAGT. There are 16 residues in the CDR3. The CDR3: CASTRFPGLIPNEQFF. For the CDR3, the DNA is TGTGCCAGTACTCGATTCCCGGGACTAATTCCCAATGAGCAGTTCTTC.

This chain connects TRBV7-2 to TRBJ1-1, with 7 bases identical to TRBD1. The CDR3 sequence is 14 residues long. Germline CDR1 reads SGHTA; CDR2 reads FQGNSA. With V trimmed by 1 base and J by 4 bases, 3 bases remained unmatched. The CDR3 DNA sequence: TGTGCCAGCAGCTTAGTAGGGGGCGGCACTGAAGCTTTCTTT. As protein: CASSLVGGGTEAFF. Full variable domain (outside the CDR3, taken from reference TRBV7-2 and TRBJ1-1): GAGVSQSPSNKVTEKGKDVELRCDPISGHTALYWYRQSLGQGLEFLIYFQGNSAPDKSGLPSDRFSAERTGGSVSTLTIQRTQQEDSAVYLCASSLVGGGTEAFFGQGTRLTVV.

This rearrangement joins TRBV5-5 to TRBJ2-4, with D maybe TRBD2 (6 bases). Germline loops: CDR1 SGHKS, CDR2 YYEKEE (reference sequence). This CDR3 spans 15 amino acids. Trimming took off 2 bases at V and 2 bases at J, with 11 bases between the two ends. The CDR3 DNA reads TGTGCCAGCAGCTTCTCCGGGGACTCCAAAAACATTCAGTACTTC. Translation: CASSFSGDSKNIQYF. Filled out from reference TRBV5-5 and TRBJ2-4, the complete variable domain reads DAGVTQSPTHLIKTRGQQVTLRCSPISGHKSVSWYQQVLGQGPQFIFQYYEKEERGRGNFPDRFSARQFPNYSSELNVNALLLGDSALYLCASSFSGDSKNIQYFGAGTRLSVL.

The chain couples TRBV28 to TRBJ1-5; D perhaps matches TRBD1 (6 bases). Between the trimmed V and J ends, which lost 3 bases and 0 bases, there was a span of 15 bases. The CDR3 consists of 17 residues. Germline CDR1 is MDHEN and CDR2 is SYDVKM. For the CDR3, the DNA is TGTGCCAGCAGTTTCAAGGATCGGGACATTAGCAATCAGCCCCAGCATTTT. It yields the protein CASSFKDRDISNQPQHF.

The V gene is TRBV6-5, the J gene TRBJ2-7, with D possibly being TRBD2 (5 bases). The CDR3 runs 15 residues. V dropped 8 bases and J dropped 4 bases, with 21 bases sitting between them. Germline V gene lookup returns CDR1 MNHEY and CDR2 SVGAGI. The CDR3 DNA reads as TGTGCCAGCTTCGCCGGTGTGGGAGCTGGATACGAGCAGTACTTC. Translated, it gives CASFAGVGAGYEQYF.

The CDR3 nucleotides are TGTGCCAGCAGTCCTTTTAGTAGCGGGAGGAAGGGGGAAGAGACCCAGTACTTC. Its protein product is CASSPFSSGRKGEETQYF. The chain uses TRBV28 and TRBJ2-5; TRBD2 agrees at 10 bases. The CDR3 has 18 amino acids. In germline, CDR1 is MDHEN, CDR2 SYDVKM. Germline trimming cut 5 bases from V and 3 bases from J; bases unmatched to any gene: 15.

The genes are TRBV5-4 and TRBJ2-3; tentatively, D is TRBD1 (6 bases). The V end lost 0 bases, the J end lost 4 bases, and 9 bases lay between the germline ends. CDR3 length: 14 amino acids. Germline V gene sequence: CDR1 SGHNT, CDR2 YYREEE (reference sequence). The CDR3 DNA reads as TGTGCCAGCAGCTTGGGGGGGCTCCCAGATACGCAGTATTTT. This gives the protein CASSLGGLPDTQYF. Combining the CDR3 with reference TRBV5-4 and TRBJ2-3 gives the whole variable domain ETGVTQSPTHLIKTRGQQVTLRCSSQSGHNTVSWYQQALGQGPQFIFQYYREEENGRGNFPPRFSGLQFPNYSSELNVNALELDDSALYLCASSLGGLPDTQYFGPGTRLTVL.

The V gene is TRBV27, the J gene TRBJ2-7; 7 nucleotides line up with TRBD1. Germline V gene data show CDR1 as MNHEY and CDR2 as SMNVEV (reference sequence). Trimming took 8 bases from V and 0 from J; bases not matched to a gene: 7. The length of the CDR3 is 14 residues. The CDR3 sequence: CASAGTVSSYEQYF. The CDR3, as DNA: TGTGCCAGCGCCGGGACAGTCAGCTCCTACGAGCAGTACTTC.

This clone was picked up one time. V gene TRBV10-3 combines with J gene TRBJ2-7, with 7 positions matching TRBD2. Per the germline V gene, CDR1 is ENHRY and CDR2 is SYGVKD. The CDR3 spans 15 residues. The V segment lost 0 bases and the J segment 2 bases; nucleotides outside the gene matches: 4. The DNA of the CDR3 is TGTGCCATCAGTGAGTCGGCTAGCGGAACCTACGAGCAGTACTTC. Protein: CAISESASGTYEQYF.

The chain couples TRBV14 to TRBJ2-5; D gene unclear. Germline V gene lookup returns CDR1 SGHDN and CDR2 FVKESK. The length of the CDR3 is 12 residues. Trimming stripped 5 bases from V and 4 bases from J, with 8 bases between. CDR3 sequence reads: CASSAFGETQYF. The CDR3, as DNA: TGTGCCAGCAGCGCATTTGGAGAGACCCAGTACTTC.

V gene TRBV27 combines with J gene TRBJ2-1; D perhaps matches TRBD1 (6 bases). The CDR3 runs 13 residues. Trimming cost V 5 bases and J 6 bases, with 11 bases left between them. CDR1 is MNHEY, CDR2 SMNVEV, per germline (reference sequence). The CDR3 region has the DNA TGTGCCAGCAGTACAGGGTTCCCCAATGAGCAGTTCTTC. It is translated as CASSTGFPNEQFF.

The genes are TRBV7-6 and TRBJ2-7; TRBD2 agrees at 15 bases. Germline lookup yields CDR1 SGHVS and CDR2 FNYEAQ. J gave up 0 bases and V 5 bases, and 5 bases lay outside the gene matches. The CDR3 length is 17 residues. The DNA of the CDR3 is TGTGCCAGCAGCCCGGGGACTAGCGGGAGGAGCTCCTACGAGCAGTACTTC. Encoded protein: CASSPGTSGRSSYEQYF.

The chain links TRBV30 to TRBJ2-7; TRBD2 agrees at 7 bases. Trimming took 5 bases from V and 4 from J; bases not matched to a gene: 5. Germline values: CDR1 GTSNPN, CDR2 SVGIG (reference sequence). The CDR3 has 12 residues. This CDR3 reads CAWGGGGYEQYF. CDR3 in DNA: TGTGCCTGGGGCGGGGGAGGTTACGAGCAGTACTTC.

V and J are TRBV30 and TRBJ2-7; TRBD2 agrees at 9 bases. This CDR3 has 14 amino acids. V shed 3 bases and J 2 bases; nucleotides not matched to a gene: 5. Germline-derived CDR1 and CDR2 are GTSNPN and SVGIG (reference sequence). CDR3 sequence: CAWSLTSGPYEQYF. For the CDR3, the DNA is TGTGCCTGGAGCCTGACTAGCGGCCCCTACGAGCAGTACTTC.

This clone has only a few counts. The chain joins TRBV19 to TRBJ2-3, with D tentatively TRBD1 (6 bases). This CDR3 has 14 residues. Trimming shortened V by 5 bases and J by 2 bases, and 11 bases separated the two germline ends. In germline, CDR1 is LNHDA, CDR2 SQIVND (reference sequence). CDR3 residues: CASSQDRPTDTQYF. The CDR3 DNA reads TGTGCCAGTAGTCAAGACAGGCCCACAGATACGCAGTATTTT.

The chain couples TRBV10-3 to TRBJ2-3; D unresolved. Germline V gene lookup returns CDR1 ENHRY and CDR2 SYGVKD. The V and J ends lost 6 bases and 2 bases respectively, with 6 bases between them. This CDR3 is 12 amino acids long. In DNA, the CDR3 is TGTGCCATCAGCGTGACCACAGATACGCAGTATTTT. Its translation is CAISVTTDTQYF.

V usage is TRBV27 and J usage is TRBJ2-7; 12 nucleotides match TRBD2. The CDR3 is 17 residues long. The trim removed 2 bases at V and 0 bases at J, leaving 5 bases unmatched. Germline V CDR1 and CDR2: MNHEY, SMNVEV (reference sequence). CDR3 amino acids: CASSLTSGRTSSYEQYF. Written as DNA, the CDR3 is TGTGCCAGCAGTTTAACTAGCGGGAGGACGAGCTCCTACGAGCAGTACTTC.

The chain carries TRBV18 and TRBJ2-2; D may be TRBD1 (6 bases). The CDR3 spans 18 residues. The germline CDR1 and CDR2 sequences are KGHSH and LQKENI. The V and J ends lost 4 bases and 5 bases respectively, with 23 bases between them. CDR3 nucleotide sequence: TGTGCCAGCTCACGGTTATCTGCGGCAACAGGGACGACCGGGGAGCTGTTTTTT. It encodes CASSRLSAATGTTGELFF.

This sequence joins TRBV28 and TRBJ1-5; perhaps TRBD1 as D (5 bases). From germline, CDR1 is MDHEN and CDR2 SYDVKM. The CDR3 has 12 amino acids. V shed 6 bases and J shed 6 bases, with 9 bases lying between them. The CDR3: CASRGVGQPQHF. The CDR3, as DNA: TGTGCCAGCAGAGGGGTGGGTCAGCCCCAGCATTTT.

The table lists this clone with a count of one. The chain carries TRBV28 and TRBJ2-4, with D uncertain. The V gene's germline CDR1 is MDHEN and CDR2 SYDVKM. V lost 1 base and J 1 base, leaving 5 bases between the germline ends. This CDR3 comprises 14 residues. CDR3 bases: TGTGCCAGCAGTTTATCCCCGGCCAAAAACATTCAGTACTTC. This gives the protein CASSLSPAKNIQYF. Drawing the rest from reference TRBV28 and TRBJ2-4, the complete variable domain is DVKVTQSSRYLVKRTGEKVFLECVQDMDHENMFWYRQDPGLGLRLIYFSYDVKMKEKGDIPEGYSVSREKKERFSLILESASTNQTSMYLCASSLSPAKNIQYFGAGTRLSVL.

The CDR3 sequence is CASSPPGASYNEQFF. For the CDR3, the DNA is TGTGCCAGCAGCCCGCCCGGGGCGTCCTACAATGAGCAGTTCTTC. The J gene is TRBJ2-1, the V gene TRBV7-3; D assignment may be TRBD1 or TRBD2 (5 bases each). The V gene lost 5 bases and the J gene lost 1 base, with 12 bases spanning the gap. Germline CDR1 reads SGHTA; CDR2 reads FQGTGA. CDR3 length equals 15 residues.